The 14 T cell receptor beta chains in this list originate from one sample, sequenced in a study of OX40 agonist ivuxolimab in advanced cancers. TCRdb's table, derived via immunoSEQ multiplex PCR, lists solely in-frame clones and lacks some. The sample lists some 59,000 clones, about nine tenths occurring once. Sequencing used CD4+ or CD8+ T cells sorted from blood, obtained in a trial of the OX40 agonist ivuxolimab. The receptors were sampled from an adult with an advanced solid tumor such as melanoma, head and neck, liver or kidney cancer.

The V call is TRBV11-2, the J call TRBJ2-2, with D possibly being TRBD1 (5 bases). Trimming shortened V by 5 bases and J by 6 bases, and 13 bases separated the two germline ends. CDR1 is SGHAT and CDR2 is FQNNGV in the germline V gene. The CDR3 length is 14 residues. In DNA, the CDR3 is TGTGCCAGCAGCACCCCCAGGGTGGCCGGGGAGCTGTTTTTT. As protein: CASSTPRVAGELFF.

The CDR3, as DNA: TGTGCCAGCAGCCAAGGGCGGGGACAGGGGTTCGCGAACACCGGGGAGCTGTTTTTT. It encodes CASSQGRGQGFANTGELFF. V and J are TRBV5-8 and TRBJ2-2; 10 positions match TRBD1. This CDR3 region has 19 residues. Germline loops: CDR1 SGHTS, CDR2 YDEGEE. Trimming at V came to 4 bases and at J to 0 bases, leaving 12 bases not matched to a gene. Together with reference TRBV5-8 and TRBJ2-2, the CDR3 gives the full variable domain: EAGVTQSPTHLIKTRGQQATLRCSPISGHTSVYWYQQALGLGLQFLLWYDEGEERNRGNFPPRFSGRQFPNYSSELNVNALELEDSALYLCASSQGRGQGFANTGELFFGEGSRLTVL.

CDR3 sequence (DNA): TGCGCCAGCAGCTTGGGGCCTTCAGCCAAAAACATTCAGTACTTC. Translating gives CASSLGPSAKNIQYF. This chain links TRBV5-1 with TRBJ2-4; D ambiguous. Between the trimmed V and J ends, which lost 0 bases and 0 bases, there was a span of 7 bases. Germline V gives CDR1 SGHRS, CDR2 YFSETQ. The CDR3 runs 15 residues.

The chain has TRBV6-6 and TRBJ2-7; 14 bases are a match to TRBD2. Trimming at V came to 6 bases and at J to 4 bases, leaving 5 bases not matched to a gene. CDR3 size: 15 residues. Germline-derived CDR1 and CDR2 are MNHNY and SVGAGI (reference sequence). This chain's CDR3 is CASSRLAGGKYEQYF. CDR3 in DNA: TGTGCCAGCAGCCGACTAGCGGGAGGGAAGTACGAGCAGTACTTC.

The rearrangement joins TRBV10-2 to TRBJ2-7; 7 bases are a match to TRBD1. V shed 6 bases, J shed 2 bases, and the junction held 10 bases outside the gene matches. The CDR3 spans 15 residues. Germline CDR1 is WSHSY and CDR2 is SAAADI. This CDR3 is CASSLTGTEAYEQYF. CDR3 nucleotides: TGCGCCAGCAGCCTCACCGGGACAGAGGCCTACGAGCAGTACTTC.

The CDR3 sequence is CASSSTPGTNTEAFF. The CDR3 coding sequence is TGTGCCAGCAGTTCTACTCCCGGGACTAACACTGAAGCTTTCTTT. The gene calls are TRBV5-5 and TRBJ1-1; possibly TRBD1 for D (5 bases). V lost 5 bases, J lost 2 bases, and 16 bases lay in between. The CDR3 is 15 residues long. CDR1 SGHKS and CDR2 YYEKEE come from the germline V gene (reference sequence).

This clone has only a few counts. V usage is TRBV14 and J usage is TRBJ2-7, with 7 bases identical to TRBD2. This CDR3 is 13 amino acids long. With 5 bases clipped from V and 6 bases from J, the junction kept 7 bases outside the gene matches. Germline CDR1 and CDR2: SGHDN and FVKESK. CDR3 loop: CASSSRLAGEQYF. DNA for the CDR3: TGTGCCAGCAGCTCTAGACTAGCCGGCGAGCAGTACTTC.

The chain joins TRBV15 to TRBJ2-1; D call uncertain. V was cut by 3 bases and J by 6 bases, with 12 bases left in between. CDR3 size: 14 residues. Germline V CDR1 and CDR2: LNHNV, YYDKDF (reference sequence). In nucleotides, the CDR3 is TGTGCCACCAGCAGTGGGCTACCGGGCAATGAGCAGTTCTTC. It encodes CATSSGLPGNEQFF.

This clone appeared once. V and J are TRBV4-1 and TRBJ1-4, with D maybe TRBD1 (5 bases). The CDR3 loop spans 15 amino acids. From germline, CDR1 is MGHRA and CDR2 YSYEKL. V gave up 3 bases and J gave up 11 bases, with 19 bases separating them. The CDR3 spells CASSQTYRDEEKLFF. The DNA of the CDR3 is TGCGCCAGCAGCCAGACCTACCGGGACGAGGAGAAACTGTTTTTT.

This chain joins TRBV5-5 and TRBJ2-7, with a weak D call TRBD1 (6 bases). Germline V CDR1 and CDR2: SGHKS, YYEKEE (reference sequence). V shed 4 bases and J shed 2 bases, with 13 bases lying between them. This CDR3 is built from 14 residues. This CDR3 is CASSQGQGTYEQYF. CDR3 sequence (DNA): TGTGCCAGCAGCCAAGGCCAGGGGACCTACGAGCAGTACTTC.

This clone showed up just once. The chain combines TRBV5-1 with TRBJ2-1; 7 bases match TRBD2. CDR3 length equals 16 residues. J lost 4 bases, V lost 2 bases, and 9 bases had no gene match. In germline, CDR1 is SGHRS, CDR2 YFSETQ. CDR3 amino acids: CASSLTAGERYNEQFF. The CDR3 region has the DNA TGCGCCAGCAGCTTAACGGCGGGGGAACGGTACAATGAGCAGTTCTTC.

The genes are TRBV19 and TRBJ2-1, with 7 bases matching TRBD2. Germline CDR1 and CDR2: LNHDA and SQIVND (reference sequence). V was pared by 4 bases and J by 3 bases, with 9 bases of the junction left unmatched. The length of the CDR3 is 16 residues. The CDR3 loop is CASSTSRGGGYNEQFF. CDR3 bases: TGTGCCAGTAGTACCTCCCGGGGCGGGGGCTACAATGAGCAGTTCTTC.

This chain links TRBV28 with TRBJ1-6; the match to TRBD1 covers 8 bases. Germline assignment: CDR1 MDHEN and CDR2 SYDVKM. The CDR3 sequence is 15 residues long. J was trimmed by 9 bases and V by 6 bases; bases with no gene match: 10. The DNA for the CDR3 is TGTGCCAGCAGCCTCCCGGGGACAGGCACTTCACCCCTCCACTTT. This gives the protein CASSLPGTGTSPLHF.

The chain joins TRBV15 to TRBJ2-5, with 8 bases that match TRBD2. CDR3 length: 13 amino acids. Germline CDR1 and CDR2: LNHNV and YYDKDF (reference sequence). Losses at the gene ends were 6 bases for V and 4 bases for J; bases not matched to a gene: 4. The CDR3 DNA is TGTGCCACCAGAGTAGCGGGAAGAGAGACCCAGTACTTC. It codes for CATRVAGRETQYF.